This T cell receptor (beta chain) originates from a study of early T cells in non-severe SARS-CoV-2 infection. Notes on the study in general: The matching step, a VDJdb search, favored anti-spike CD8 responses and missed private and CD4 specificities.

Individually, cDNA molecules had unique molecular identifiers attached to them. TCRdb reprocessed the 5' RACE reads via MiXCR and lists one record per CDR3 protein. This repertoire shows more than 20,000 distinct CDR3 sequences, around 5% found once; its top ten account for around 10%. In its sample, this clonotype was seen many times. Its antigen is not identified. This CDR3 contains 16 residues. V lost 6 bases and J lost 2, with 18 bases in between. Germline V lookup: CDR1 MNHEY, CDR2 SMNVEV (reference sequence). The receptor was derived from an adult who was a healthcare worker with PCR-confirmed SARS-CoV-2 infection or an uninfected control (not recorded which). Sequenced: whole blood. J is TRBJ2-3 and V is TRBV27, with D possibly being TRBD1 or TRBD2 (5 bases each). The CDR3 spells CASSLNPGSHTDTQYF. DNA of the CDR3: TGTGCCAGCAGCCTCAATCCAGGGAGTCACACAGATACGCAGTATTTT.